This TCR beta chain was retrieved from a study of blood T cell repertoires in COVID-19. About the study: The origin of the acute and convalescent COVID-19 samples was the United States, Italy and Spain. Sources were T cells, B-cell-depleted T cells, or PBMCs; the material itself was cDNA or gDNA.

Authors' analysis steps: For nucleated cells, counts were estimated from reference gene primer amplification. TCRdb keeps only in-frame clones here, not all; method: immunoSEQ multiplex PCR. The DNA gave D and trimming, while V, J and clone size come from that table. The data hold about 160,000 clones, with about nine tenths observed a single time. This CDR3 spans 15 amino acids. V dropped 1 base and J dropped 3 bases, with 10 bases sitting between them. Germline lookup yields CDR1 LGHDT and CDR2 YNNKEL (reference sequence). This clone was recorded only once. The receptor comes from a woman aged 55-75 years with active or convalescent COVID-19. The chain couples TRBV3-1 (or the pseudogene TRBV3-2) to TRBJ1-5; perhaps TRBD1 as D (5 bases). Sequencing input: peripheral blood. Written as DNA, the CDR3 is TGTGCCAGCAGCCAAGTTGGGGGGTACAATCAGCCCCAGCATTTT. It is translated as CASSQVGGYNQPQHF.